This T cell receptor beta chain is drawn from a study of T-cell reconstitution after alpha-beta-depleted transplantation in children. Regarding this clonotype: Its antigen remains unidentified.

This sample's TCRbeta library carried unique molecular identifier barcodes. MiXCR was run by TCRdb on the PCR reads, yielding one entry per CDR3 protein. The sample has 90,000 to 150,000 distinct CDR3 sequences, more than 20% seen once. Trimming pared 4 bases from V and 7 bases from J, leaving 15 bases between. The CDR3 covers 15 residues. Germline V lookup: CDR1 KGHDR, CDR2 SFDVKD. Study conclusions and caveats: Newly generated T cells supplied most T-cell counts and diversity one year post-transplant. Expanded clones from the graft, numbering several hundred, reportedly supplied alpha-beta T cells about two months after transplant.

The rearrangement links TRBV24-1 to TRBJ2-2; tentatively, D is TRBD1 (6 bases). The sample in question was PBMCs, mostly from graft donor cells, obtained 180 days after TCRalphabeta/CD19-depleted stem cell transplant. The sequence was collected from a male patient aged 2 to 9 who had a stem cell transplant for chronic granulomatous disease, so the T cells may come from the graft donor. CDR3 loop: CATSETGWRSGELFF. The CDR3 coding sequence is TGTGCCACCAGTGAAACAGGGTGGAGGAGCGGGGAGCTGTTTTTT.